This T cell receptor beta chain was captured by sequencing in a study of regulatory T cells in long-lasting Graves disease. Study-wide results and limits: Persistent disease samples used TRBV28, TRBJ1-2 and TRBJ2-5 preferentially.

The CDR3 is 16 residues long. Trimming cost V 6 bases and J 3 bases; bases outside gene matches: 6. The germline CDR1 and CDR2 sequences are MDHEN and SYDVKM. This clonotype was counted only a few times. Its matching antigen is unknown. Time point indicated: newly diagnosed GD, antithyroid drugs for less than 3 months. Preparation of the TCR library used RNA extracted from PBMCs. The authors built TCR beta libraries using iRepertoire HTBI primers and Arm-PCR of CDR3 regions. Via MiXCR, TCRdb re-called the multiplex PCR reads, giving one row per CDR3 protein. This table holds 380,000 or so distinct CDR3 sequences, about 16% found once. The same sample was also studied in work on T cells in Graves' hyperthyroidism and ophthalmopathy. That report notes: The hyperthyroidism was newly diagnosed and had lasted under 2 months; the patients were aged 18 to 65. First-round RT-PCR targeting the TCR CDR3 was performed with the HTBI primer set. Using 13 V-J features, a model discriminated ophthalmopathy from stable hyperthyroidism.

This sequence joins TRBV28 and TRBJ2-2; 11 bases line up with TRBD2. The clonotype was recovered from a woman between 18 and 30 years old with Graves disease. The starting material was peripheral blood mononuclear cells (PBMCs), obtained at new diagnosis, from a patient treated with antithyroid drugs. CDR3 in DNA: TGTGCCAGCAGAACAACTAGCGGGGGTTACACCGGGGAGCTGTTTTTT. Translation: CASRTTSGGYTGELFF.